This T cell receptor beta chain was profiled in a study of T cell responses to AZD1222 COVID-19 vaccine. Generated by immunoSEQ multiplex PCR, the TCRdb table keeps only in-frame clones and is missing some. Of around 130,000 clones in the sample, about 88% are singletons; the top ten hold approximately 2.9%. This CDR3 is built from 14 residues. Germline loops: CDR1 MNHEY, CDR2 SVGAGI. Trimming took 6 bases from V and 10 from J, leaving 16 bases between them. This TCR derives from an adult who received the AZD1222 COVID-19 vaccine. This chain joins TRBV6-5 and TRBJ1-6, with D perhaps matching TRBD1 (5 bases). The sample in question was peripheral blood, obtained 28 days after the second AZD1222 dose. The CDR3 nucleotides read TGTGCCAGCAGGAGGACGGGGGTTCTCTCACCCCTCCACTTT. As protein: CASRRTGVLSPLHF.